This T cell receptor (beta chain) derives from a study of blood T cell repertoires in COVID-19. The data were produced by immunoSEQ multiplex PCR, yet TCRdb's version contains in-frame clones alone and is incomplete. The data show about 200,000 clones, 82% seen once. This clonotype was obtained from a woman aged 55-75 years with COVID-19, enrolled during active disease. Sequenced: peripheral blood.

The CDR3 is CASTTRQGQPQHF. Here the CDR3 DNA reads TGTGCCAGCACCACGCGGCAGGGACAGCCCCAGCATTTT. The V and J genes are TRBV6-5 and TRBJ1-5; tentative D call: TRBD1 (5 bases). Germline-derived CDR1 and CDR2 are MNHEY and SVGAGI. This CDR3 region has 13 residues. V lost 7 bases to trimming and J lost 7 bases, with 14 bases between them.